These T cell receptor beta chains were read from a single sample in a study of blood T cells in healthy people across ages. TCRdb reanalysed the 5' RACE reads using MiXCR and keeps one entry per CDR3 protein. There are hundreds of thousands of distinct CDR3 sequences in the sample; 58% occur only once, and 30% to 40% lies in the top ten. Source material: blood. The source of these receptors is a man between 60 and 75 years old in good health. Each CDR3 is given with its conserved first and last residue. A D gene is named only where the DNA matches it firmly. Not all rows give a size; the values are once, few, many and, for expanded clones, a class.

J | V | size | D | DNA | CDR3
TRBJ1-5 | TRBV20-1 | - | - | TGCAGTGCTAGAGGGGCCAAGTATAGCAATCAGCCCCAGCATTTT | CSARGAKYSNQPQHF
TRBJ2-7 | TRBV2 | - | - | TGTGCCAGCAGCGCCGAGGGACCCTACGAGCAGTACTTC | CASSAEGPYEQYF
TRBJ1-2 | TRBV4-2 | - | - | TGTGCCAGCAGCCCGACCCGGACCCAGCTTGGGGTGGGGAACTATGGCTACACCTTC | CASSPTRTQLGVGNYGYTF
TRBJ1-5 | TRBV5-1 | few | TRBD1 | TGCGCCAGCAGCCTTGGGACAGCTTCTCAGCCCCAGCATTTT | CASSLGTASQPQHF
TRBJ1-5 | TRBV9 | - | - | TGTGCCAGCAGCGTAGGGCTCGGGGGCAATCAGCCCCAGCATTTT | CASSVGLGGNQPQHF
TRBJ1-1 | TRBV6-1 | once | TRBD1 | TGTGCCAGCAGGATGGGACAGAAGAACACTGAAGCTTTCTTT | CASRMGQKNTEAFF
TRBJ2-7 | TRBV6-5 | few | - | TGTGCCAGCACCTACAGTGCAGGCGCAACCTACGAGCAGTACTTC | CASTYSAGATYEQYF
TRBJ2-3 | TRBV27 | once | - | TGTGCCAGCAGTTTAGACCAATTCACAGATACGCGGTATTTT | CASSLDQFTDTRYF
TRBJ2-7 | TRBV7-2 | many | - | TGTGCCAGCAGCTTCCCCGCAGGGGACCGGACTTCCTACGAGCAGTACTTC | CASSFPAGDRTSYEQYF
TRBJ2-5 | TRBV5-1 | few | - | TGCGCCAGCAGCTTGGAAGGGTTGGGAGAGACCCAGTACTTC | CASSLEGLGETQYF
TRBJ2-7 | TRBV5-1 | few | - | TGCGCCAGCAGCTTGGGGGGGACTTCAGGCTACGAGCAGTACTTC | CASSLGGTSGYEQYF
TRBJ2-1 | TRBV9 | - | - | TGTGCCAGCAGCCCCCTTCGGGGGTCCTACAATGAGCAGTTCTTC | CASSPLRGSYNEQFF
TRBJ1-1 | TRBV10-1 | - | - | TGCGCCAGCACCGAGGGACCACTGAACACTGAAGCTTTCTTT | CASTEGPLNTEAFF
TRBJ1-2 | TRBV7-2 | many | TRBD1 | TGTGCCAGCAGCTTAGGGATGACAGGGAATGGCTACACCTTC | CASSLGMTGNGYTF
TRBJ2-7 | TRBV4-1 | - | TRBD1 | TGCGCCAGCAGCCAAGCCCAGACCGGGACAGGGGCCTACGAGCAGTACTTC | CASSQAQTGTGAYEQYF
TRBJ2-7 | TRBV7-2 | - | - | TGTGCCAGCAGCTTAGACGTCGTCAACGGGGCCTACGAGCAGTACTTC | CASSLDVVNGAYEQYF
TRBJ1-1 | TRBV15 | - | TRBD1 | TGTGCCACCAGCAGACGACAGGGGGGGAGGACTGAAGCTTTCTTT | CATSRRQGGRTEAFF
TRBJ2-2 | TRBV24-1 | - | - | TGTGCCACCAGTGATTATACCACCGGGGAGCTGTTTTTT | CATSDYTTGELFF
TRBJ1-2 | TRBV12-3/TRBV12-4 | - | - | TGTGCCAGCAGTTTACGTACAAACAACTATGGCTACACCTTC | CASSLRTNNYGYTF
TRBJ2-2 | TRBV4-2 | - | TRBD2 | TGTGCCAGCAGCCAAGAACTAGCGACAACCGGGGAGCTGTTTTTT | CASSQELATTGELFF
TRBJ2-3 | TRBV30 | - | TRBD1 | TGTGCCTGGAGGGGACAGGGGGGTCACACAGCTACGCAGTATTTT | CAWRGQGGHTATQYF
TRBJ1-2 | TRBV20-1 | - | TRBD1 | TGCAGTGCTAGGCGGGACAGGGCGTATGGCTACACCTTC | CSARRDRAYGYTF
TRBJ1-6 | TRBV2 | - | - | TGTGCCAGCAGTCGGGCCCCCTATAATTCACCCCTCCACTTT | CASSRAPYNSPLHF
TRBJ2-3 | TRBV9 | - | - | TGTGCCAGCAGCGCAATCGACTCAGATACGCAGTATTTT | CASSAIDSDTQYF
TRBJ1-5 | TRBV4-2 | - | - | TGTGCCAGCAGCCAAGATGACGTCAATCAGCCCCAGCATTTT | CASSQDDVNQPQHF